The 25 T cell receptor beta chains reported below all come from one sample, sequenced in a study of T cell changes during pregnancy in multiple sclerosis. TCRdb keeps only in-frame clones here, not all; method: immunoSEQ multiplex PCR. The profile shows around 30,000 clones, 90% of them singletons. The starting material was CD8+ T cells from peripheral blood mononuclear cells, obtained in the second trimester of pregnancy. The receptor set was obtained from a female donor with multiple sclerosis, enrolled in a pregnancy study.

The gene calls are TRBV6-6 and TRBJ1-2, with D possibly matching TRBD1 (5 bases). The CDR3 consists of 15 residues. Germline V gene lookup returns CDR1 MNHNY and CDR2 SVGAGI (reference sequence). V was cut by 6 bases and J by 1 base, with 15 bases left in between. This chain's CDR3 is CASSSSPGGNYGYTF. CDR3 nucleotide sequence: TGTGCCAGCAGCTCGTCGCCGGGGGGTAACTATGGCTACACCTTC.

This chain links TRBV6-1 with TRBJ2-7; TRBD2 might be the D (5 bases). Germline CDR1 and CDR2: MNHNS and SASEGT. This CDR3 is 15 amino acids long. Trimming removed 4 bases at V and 6 bases at J, with 19 bases between. The CDR3 nucleotides read TGTGCCAGCAGTGTTTCCCGCGGAGAGGGAGTCGAGCAGTACTTC. Encoded protein: CASSVSRGEGVEQYF.

The rearrangement joins TRBV10-1 to TRBJ2-7, with 8 bases fitting TRBD1. Germline-derived CDR1 and CDR2 are WNHNN and SYGVQD (reference sequence). With V trimmed by 0 bases and J by 3 bases, 1 base remained unmatched. CDR3 length equals 14 residues. The DNA of the CDR3 is TGCGCCAGCAGTGAGTCTGACAGGGGCTACGAGCAGTACTTC. Amino acids: CASSESDRGYEQYF.

V gene TRBV6-4 combines with J gene TRBJ2-6; 8 positions match TRBD1. V lost 2 bases to trimming and J lost 1 base; unmatched junction nucleotides: 7. CDR1 MRHNA and CDR2 SNTAGT come from the germline V gene. The CDR3 covers 18 residues. In nucleotides, the CDR3 is TGTGCCAGCAGTGACCTTGGACAGGGTGGGTCTGGGGCCAACGTCCTGACTTTC. It codes for CASSDLGQGGSGANVLTF.

V usage is TRBV4-1 and J usage is TRBJ1-1; 9 nucleotides align to TRBD1. Germline V lookup: CDR1 MGHRA, CDR2 YSYEKL. V gave up 0 bases and J gave up 0 bases; unmatched junction bases: 8. The CDR3 is 18 amino acids. For the CDR3, the DNA is TGCGCCAGCAGCCAAGAAGGACAGGGGTCACACATGAACACTGAAGCTTTCTTT. Protein sequence: CASSQEGQGSHMNTEAFF.

This clone has a single count. The gene calls are TRBV27 and TRBJ1-5; possible D gene TRBD1, 5 bases. The V gene lost 10 bases and the J gene lost 6 bases, with 25 bases spanning the gap. The CDR3 is 16 amino acids. CDR1 and CDR2 from the germline V gene are MNHEY and SMNVEV (reference sequence). CDR3 residues: CATAPAGGVYIQPQHF. For the CDR3, the DNA is TGTGCCACCGCTCCGGCTGGGGGGGTCTATATTCAGCCCCAGCATTTT.

The V call is TRBV29-1, the J call TRBJ1-1; TRBD1 is a possible D gene (5 bases). CDR3 length: 14 amino acids. V was trimmed by 3 bases and J by 4 bases, leaving 15 bases between them. From germline, CDR1 is SQVTM and CDR2 ANQGSEA. The CDR3 region is CSVEVLQGPTEAFF. In nucleotides, the CDR3 is TGCAGCGTTGAGGTCTTGCAGGGCCCCACTGAAGCTTTCTTT. The whole variable domain, remainder taken from reference TRBV29-1 and TRBJ1-1, is SAVISQKPSRDICQRGTSLTIQCQVDSQVTMMFWYRQQPGQSLTLIATANQGSEATYESGFVIDKFPISRPNLTFSTLTVSNMSPEDSSIYLCSVEVLQGPTEAFFGQGTRLTVV.

CDR3 amino acids: CASSLGLAGAYEQYF. The CDR3 region has the DNA TGTGCCAGCAGTCTTGGACTAGCGGGAGCCTACGAGCAGTACTTC. The chain has TRBV5-5 and TRBJ2-7; 13 nucleotides agree with TRBD2. Germline CDR1 is SGHKS and CDR2 is YYEKEE (reference sequence). The CDR3 covers 15 residues. V was clipped by 5 bases and J by 2 bases; unmatched bases: 4.

The V call is TRBV5-4, the J call TRBJ2-1; no firm D call. V gave up 2 bases and J gave up 8 bases, with 8 bases separating them. Germline V gives CDR1 SGHNT, CDR2 YYREEE (reference sequence). CDR3 length equals 12 residues. This chain's CDR3 is CASSLLPYEQFF. The CDR3 DNA follows: TGTGCCAGCAGCTTACTACCCTATGAGCAGTTCTTC.

This clone was counted only a few times. V gene TRBV27 combines with J gene TRBJ2-1; 9 positions match TRBD2. Germline CDR1 is MNHEY and CDR2 is SMNVEV (reference sequence). Unmatched junction bases numbered 14, after V lost 0 bases and J lost 8 bases. This CDR3 spans 18 amino acids. CDR3 nucleotide sequence: TGTGCCAGCAGTTTATCGGTTTTGGCGGGAGGGCCTTTGGATGAGCAGTTCTTC. It codes for CASSLSVLAGGPLDEQFF.

This chain joins TRBV27 and TRBJ1-4; D gene ambiguous. CDR3 length: 16 residues. Germline lookup yields CDR1 MNHEY and CDR2 SMNVEV (reference sequence). The V end lost 0 bases, the J end lost 2 bases, and 10 bases lay between the germline ends. CDR3 loop: CASSLSRTGTNEKLFF. The CDR3, as DNA: TGTGCCAGCAGTTTATCGAGAACCGGGACTAATGAAAAACTGTTTTTT. The full variable domain, with the rest looked up from reference TRBV27 and TRBJ1-4, is EAQVTQNPRYLITVTGKKLTVTCSQNMNHEYMSWYRQDPGLGLRQIYYSMNVEVTDKGDVPEGYKVSRKEKRNFPLILESPSPNQTSLYFCASSLSRTGTNEKLFFGSGTQLSVL.

This clone occurred once. The chain recombines TRBV6-5 with TRBJ1-6; weak D call: TRBD1 (5 bases). Germline values: CDR1 MNHEY, CDR2 SVGAGI. V lost 5 bases and J 5 bases, leaving 10 bases between the germline ends. This CDR3 spans 14 amino acids. CDR3 bases: TGTGCCAGCAGTCCGCAGGGTAATAATTCACCCCTCCACTTT. This sequence encodes CASSPQGNNSPLHF.

This chain uses TRBV6-6 with TRBJ1-1; D may be TRBD1 (5 bases). CDR3 length equals 12 residues. Trimming removed 4 bases from V and 5 bases from J, with 8 bases in between. Germline V gene data show CDR1 as MNHNY and CDR2 as SVGAGI (reference sequence). As DNA, the CDR3 is TGTGCCAGCAGTTTCCAGGGAACTGAAGCTTTCTTT. Translated: CASSFQGTEAFF.

The CDR3 sequence: CASSIAETSYEQYF. CDR3 DNA sequence: TGTGCCAGTAGTATAGCGGAGACTAGCTACGAGCAGTACTTC. The V and J genes are TRBV19 and TRBJ2-7; possibly TRBD2 for D (6 bases). Trimming stripped 1 base from V and 3 bases from J, with 10 bases between. CDR1 and CDR2 from the germline V gene are LNHDA and SQIVND (reference sequence). The CDR3 extends over 14 amino acids.

The rearrangement uses TRBV6-5 and TRBJ2-1; 7 bases map to TRBD1. This CDR3 comprises 13 residues. J was trimmed by 4 bases and V by 6 bases; bases with no gene match: 3. The germline V gene has CDR1 MNHEY and CDR2 SVGAGI. The CDR3 loop is CASSRDSYNEQFF. CDR3 bases: TGTGCCAGCAGCCGGGACAGTTACAATGAGCAGTTCTTC.

This clone has a handful of counts. The gene calls are TRBV9 and TRBJ2-1; 9 bases match TRBD1. Germline V gene data show CDR1 as SGDLS and CDR2 as YYNGEE. This CDR3 has 16 residues. V trimming: 4 bases; J trimming: 2 bases; junction bases outside the gene matches: 7. This chain's CDR3 is CASSLTGTGPYNEQFF. The CDR3 DNA follows: TGTGCCAGCAGCTTAACCGGGACAGGGCCCTACAATGAGCAGTTCTTC.

J is TRBJ1-1 and V is TRBV9; TRBD1 might be the D (5 bases). The CDR3 runs 13 residues. Germline V lookup: CDR1 SGDLS, CDR2 YYNGEE. The V gene lost 4 bases and the J gene lost 5 bases, with 12 bases spanning the gap. CDR3 residues: CASSHGGGTEAFF. The CDR3 bases are TGTGCCAGCAGCCATGGGGGGGGGACTGAAGCTTTCTTT.

This chain links TRBV5-6 with TRBJ1-4, with 8 bases that match TRBD1. The CDR3 runs 16 residues. V shed 2 bases and J 5 bases; nucleotides not matched to a gene: 8. Germline CDR1 is SGHDT and CDR2 is YYEEEE. The CDR3: CASSFASGQVNEKLFF. CDR3 bases: TGTGCCAGCAGCTTCGCCTCGGGACAGGTGAATGAAAAACTGTTTTTT.

This clone is categorized as medium-sized (0.01 to 0.1%). The J gene is TRBJ2-2, the V gene TRBV5-4; the match to TRBD2 covers 13 bases. The CDR3 length is 17 residues. Germline-derived CDR1 and CDR2 are SGHNT and YYREEE (reference sequence). Trimming cost V 5 bases and J 1 base; bases outside gene matches: 5. CDR3 coding DNA: TGTGCCAGCAGTCAGGGACTAGCGGGACAGAACACCGGGGAGCTGTTTTTT. It encodes CASSQGLAGQNTGELFF.

This clone turned up a few times. The J gene is TRBJ1-4, the V gene TRBV27; no clear D. Germline assignment: CDR1 MNHEY and CDR2 SMNVEV (reference sequence). Trimming took 3 bases from V and 5 from J, leaving 22 bases between them. CDR3 length equals 18 residues. This chain's CDR3 is CASSFYNYREAINEKLFF. The CDR3 nucleotides are TGTGCCAGCAGTTTTTATAACTATCGCGAAGCCATAAATGAAAAACTGTTTTTT.

The chain recombines TRBV11-1 with TRBJ2-2, with 11 bases fitting TRBD2. This CDR3 comprises 16 residues. Per the germline V gene, CDR1 is SGHAT and CDR2 is FQDESV (reference sequence). The V gene end was trimmed by 5 bases and the J gene end by 8 bases; junction bases not matched to a gene: 10. In DNA form, the CDR3 reads TGTGCCAGCAGCCCCGGGACTAGCGGTCCAGGAGGGGAGCTGTTTTTT. It is translated as CASSPGTSGPGGELFF.

The chain joins TRBV6-5 to TRBJ1-1, with TRBD1 identical over 7 bases. The CDR3 consists of 14 residues. Germline V lookup: CDR1 MNHEY, CDR2 SVGAGI. V shed 4 bases, J shed 7 bases, and the junction held 9 bases outside the gene matches. CDR3 loop: CASSFMGQPDEAFF. The CDR3 nucleotides are TGTGCCAGCAGTTTCATGGGACAGCCAGATGAAGCTTTCTTT.

The chain has TRBV6-1 and TRBJ2-6, with unresolved D. V was trimmed by 3 bases and J by 4 bases, leaving 10 bases between them. Germline-derived CDR1 and CDR2 are MNHNS and SASEGT. The CDR3 runs 15 residues. The CDR3 protein is CASSDWSSGANVLTF. CDR3 in DNA: TGTGCCAGCAGTGATTGGAGCTCCGGGGCCAACGTCCTGACTTTC.

V and J are TRBV4-1 and TRBJ2-7; 8 bases fit TRBD1. With V trimmed by 4 bases and J by 2 bases, 7 bases remained unmatched. CDR3 length: 15 residues. From germline, CDR1 is MGHRA and CDR2 YSYEKL. This CDR3 reads CASSPSGTGTYEQYF. The CDR3 DNA sequence: TGCGCCAGCAGCCCATCCGGGACAGGAACCTACGAGCAGTACTTC.

The chain carries TRBV10-1 and TRBJ1-1, with 8 positions matching TRBD1. The CDR3 has 15 residues. CDR1 is WNHNN, CDR2 SYGVQD, per germline (reference sequence). J lost 11 bases, V lost 3 bases, and 14 bases had no gene match. The CDR3 protein is CASSDRLTGEDQAFF. CDR3 in DNA: TGCGCCAGCAGTGACCGATTGACAGGGGAAGATCAGGCTTTCTTT.